The sequence of this TCR beta chain was determined in a study of beta chain features in type 1 diabetes. About this clone itself: The antigen remains unidentified.

Broader study findings: Among all four CD4+ subsets, Type 1 diabetes patients had TCRB CDR3s that were moderately but significantly shorter.

The germline V gene has CDR1 ENHRY and CDR2 SYGVKD. Trimming took 4 bases from V and 0 from J, leaving 11 bases between them. CDR3 length equals 15 residues. As every portion of the isolated RNA was reverse transcribed, the sequencing read expressed TCRB transcripts. The repertoire was sequenced with immunoSEQ multiplex PCR; TCRdb's copy has only in-frame clones and lacks some. The sample yields about 650,000 clones, 9.5% to 15% seen once. Sequenced input: naive CD4+ T cells from blood. The V and J genes are TRBV10-3 and TRBJ2-3, with D possibly TRBD2 on 5 matching bases. This clonotype was sampled from a man aged 25 to 45 with type 1 diabetes. CDR3 protein: CAISVNSESTDTQYF. Here the CDR3 DNA reads TGTGCCATCAGTGTGAATAGCGAGAGCACAGATACGCAGTATTTT.